The 31 T cell receptor beta chains in this list originate from one sample, sequenced in a study of cytomegalovirus exposure and HLA in healthy donors. The PCR used 60 Vbeta and 13 Jbeta primers. Assay: immunoSEQ multiplex PCR; the TCRdb copy retains only in-frame clones and omits some. The data show roughly 150,000 clones, around 78% seen once. Sequencing was done on a sample of PBMCs. The receptors stem from a woman younger than 30 in good health and CMV-seronegative.

CDR3 nucleotides: TGTGCCAGCAGTTTGGCAGGGAATCGCGAGCAGTACTTC. Amino acids: CASSLAGNREQYF. V gene TRBV28 combines with J gene TRBJ2-5; D might be TRBD1 (5 bases). The J call may be mistaken, given a closer DNA end match to TRBJ2-7. The germline V gene has CDR1 MDHEN and CDR2 SYDVKM. CDR3 length equals 13 residues.

The chain couples TRBV19 to TRBJ1-5; no reliable D call. Trimming took 3 bases from V and 8 from J, leaving 8 bases between them. Germline loops: CDR1 LNHDA, CDR2 SQIVND (reference sequence). This CDR3 has 12 residues. The CDR3 loop reads CASSIVREPQHF. In DNA form, the CDR3 reads TGTGCCAGTAGTATTGTGAGGGAGCCCCAGCATTTT.

The chain carries TRBV28 and TRBJ1-1; weak D call: TRBD1 (5 bases). There are 14 residues in the CDR3. The germline V and J ends were trimmed by 5 bases and 0 bases, with 10 bases remaining between them. Germline V gene lookup returns CDR1 MDHEN and CDR2 SYDVKM. This chain's CDR3 is CASSTDRMNTEAFF. CDR3 nucleotide sequence: TGTGCCAGCAGTACCGACAGAATGAACACTGAAGCTTTCTTT.

V and J are TRBV28 and TRBJ1-4; D is ambiguous. The length of the CDR3 is 15 residues. Trimming pared 5 bases from V and 7 bases from J, leaving 17 bases between. CDR1 is MDHEN, CDR2 SYDVKM, per germline. The CDR3 bases are TGTGCCAGCAGTCTAGTGACCGGTAGTGGTGAAAAACTGTTTTTT. This codes for CASSLVTGSGEKLFF.

The chain recombines TRBV28 with TRBJ2-3; D not resolved. The CDR3 is 12 residues long. Trimming cost V 4 bases and J 6 bases, with 8 bases left between them. Germline V lookup: CDR1 MDHEN, CDR2 SYDVKM. The CDR3 loop reads CASSWRRDTQYF. CDR3 in DNA: TGTGCCAGCAGTTGGCGGCGCGATACGCAGTATTTT.

This clone was seen a single time. This sequence joins TRBV29-1 and TRBJ1-1; no reliable D call. The germline V gene encodes CDR1 SQVTM and CDR2 ANQGSEA. This CDR3 has 11 residues. Trimming took off 7 bases at V and 9 bases at J, with 15 bases between the two ends. In DNA, the CDR3 is TGCAGCGCGAGCCCGGTTGAACAAGCTTTCTTT. This translates into CSASPVEQAFF. The full variable domain, with the rest looked up from reference TRBV29-1 and TRBJ1-1, is SAVISQKPSRDICQRGTSLTIQCQVDSQVTMMFWYRQQPGQSLTLIATANQGSEATYESGFVIDKFPISRPNLTFSTLTVSNMSPEDSSIYLCSASPVEQAFFGQGTRLTVV.

The chain has TRBV11-2 and TRBJ2-3, with a possible D match to TRBD2 (5 bases). The CDR3 extends over 16 amino acids. Per the germline V gene, CDR1 is SGHAT and CDR2 is FQNNGV. V was cut by 3 bases and J by 3 bases, with 16 bases left in between. CDR3: CASSFGASSLTDTQYF. Written as DNA, the CDR3 is TGTGCCAGCAGCTTCGGTGCTAGCTCCCTAACAGATACGCAGTATTTT.

This clone was recorded a few times. This rearrangement joins TRBV7-8 to TRBJ1-2; D is possibly TRBD1 (6 bases). This CDR3 region has 15 residues. V was trimmed by 1 base and J by 4 bases, leaving 13 bases between them. From germline, CDR1 is SGHVS and CDR2 FQNEAQ. The CDR3 nucleotides read TGTGCCAGCAGCTTAGGGGGCAGGGGAATCTATGGCTACACCTTC. This sequence encodes CASSLGGRGIYGYTF. The variable domain in full, with the rest retrieved from reference TRBV7-8 and TRBJ1-2, is GAGVSQSPRYKVAKRGQDVALRCDPISGHVSLFWYQQALGQGPEFLTYFQNEAQLDKSGLPSDRFFAERPEGSVSTLKIQRTQQEDSAVYLCASSLGGRGIYGYTFGSGTRLTVV.

In its sample, this clone was seen a few times. The chain has TRBV4-1 and TRBJ2-2, with D perhaps TRBD2 (5 bases). CDR1 MGHRA and CDR2 YSYEKL come from the germline V gene. Deletions cut 1 base from V and 5 bases from J, with 11 bases between. CDR3 size: 15 residues. DNA for the CDR3: TGCGCCAGCAGCCAAGCCCCCCCGGGGACCGGGGAGCTGTTTTTT. Translating it yields CASSQAPPGTGELFF.

V and J are TRBV7-2 and TRBJ1-5, with a possible D match to TRBD1 (6 bases). The V gene's germline CDR1 is SGHTA and CDR2 FQGNSA. This CDR3 region has 17 residues. With 0 bases removed from V and 3 bases from J, the gap between germline ends came to 15 bases. The CDR3 is CASSLAARGFNNQPQHF. The CDR3 region has the DNA TGTGCCAGCAGCTTAGCGGCGAGGGGGTTTAACAATCAGCCCCAGCATTTT.

V and J are TRBV10-3 and TRBJ1-2; no firm D call. The CDR3 has 12 residues. Trimming pared 6 bases from V and 8 bases from J, leaving 13 bases between. Per germline, CDR1 ENHRY and CDR2 SYGVKD. CDR3 sequence: CAIRPLTGGYTF. The CDR3 DNA sequence: TGTGCCATCAGACCACTGACGGGAGGCTACACCTTC.

The chain has TRBV4-3 and TRBJ2-3, with 8 bases fitting TRBD2. The germline V gene encodes CDR1 LGHNA and CDR2 YSLEER. V was clipped by 5 bases and J by 4 bases; unmatched bases: 8. The CDR3 runs 15 residues. The CDR3 loop is CASSLKAGEADTQYF. The CDR3 DNA is TGCGCCAGCAGCTTAAAAGCGGGAGAGGCAGATACGCAGTATTTT.

V is TRBV20-1 and J is TRBJ2-7; D is undetermined. Trimming stripped 6 bases from V and 3 bases from J, with 9 bases between. The CDR3 runs 11 residues. CDR1 is DFQATT, CDR2 SNEGSKA, per germline (reference sequence). CDR3 sequence: CSAPVNYEQYF. The CDR3 nucleotides are TGCAGTGCCCCGGTGAACTACGAGCAGTACTTC.

The V gene is TRBV10-3, the J gene TRBJ2-3; 9 bases align to TRBD1. V trimming: 3 bases; J trimming: 6 bases; junction bases outside the gene matches: 10. Germline V gene sequence: CDR1 ENHRY, CDR2 SYGVKD. The CDR3 extends over 16 amino acids. CDR3 coding DNA: TGTGCCATCAGTGAAGAGGGGACAGGGAGTTACGATACGCAGTATTTT. Its protein product is CAISEEGTGSYDTQYF.

This sequence joins TRBV11-3 and TRBJ2-1; the match to TRBD2 covers 9 bases. V lost 5 bases, J lost 9 bases, and 17 bases stayed unmatched. The CDR3 consists of 17 residues. Germline V gene lookup returns CDR1 SGHNT and CDR2 YENEEA. The CDR3 protein is CASSLLVAGVISGEQFF. The CDR3, as DNA: TGTGCCAGCAGCCTACTTGTAGCGGGAGTGATATCAGGTGAGCAGTTCTTC.

In regard to this clone: Mismatch with germline at one junction end may stem from a read error. V usage is TRBV7-2 and J usage is TRBJ2-6, with TRBD1 as a possible D gene (5 bases). Germline V gene lookup returns CDR1 SGHTA and CDR2 FQGNSA. The length of the CDR3 is 15 residues. CDR3 DNA: TGTGCCAGCAGCTCACCATTCTCTGGGGCCAACGGCCTGACTTTC. Its translation is CASSSPFSGANGLTF.

The chain carries TRBV9 and TRBJ2-1; 8 positions agree with TRBD1. There are 17 residues in the CDR3. Germline V gives CDR1 SGDLS, CDR2 YYNGEE. Trimming removed 4 bases from V and 3 bases from J; junction bases left unmatched: 12. The CDR3 DNA sequence: TGTGCCAGCAGCCTCCCTTCCGGGACAGGAGACTACAATGAGCAGTTCTTC. Translated: CASSLPSGTGDYNEQFF. Combining the CDR3 with reference TRBV9 and TRBJ2-1 gives the whole variable domain DSGVTQTPKHLITATGQRVTLRCSPRSGDLSVYWYQQSLDQGLQFLIQYYNGEERAKGNILERFSAQQFPDLHSELNLSSLELGDSALYFCASSLPSGTGDYNEQFFGPGTRLTVL.

The rearrangement uses TRBV13 and TRBJ2-5, with 11 bases matching TRBD2. Trimming cost V 2 bases and J 5 bases; bases outside gene matches: 13. The CDR3 length is 18 residues. CDR1 PRHDT and CDR2 FYEKMQ come from the germline V gene (reference sequence). The CDR3 reads CASSLRHASGGSGETQYF. CDR3 DNA: TGTGCCAGCAGCTTACGTCATGCTAGCGGGGGGTCGGGGGAGACCCAGTACTTC.

The chain carries TRBV11-3 and TRBJ2-7; 9 bases are a match to TRBD1. Germline CDR1 is SGHNT and CDR2 is YENEEA. There are 13 residues in the CDR3. The ends lost 5 bases at V and 7 bases at J; junction bases unmatched: 6. CDR3 DNA sequence: TGTGCCAGCAGCATAAACAGGGGGCGGGAGCAGTACGTC. Protein: CASSINRGREQYV.

The chain combines TRBV11-2 with TRBJ2-3, with TRBD2 identical over 12 bases. This CDR3 has 19 residues. After removal of 2 bases from V and 3 bases from J, the junction contained 12 bases not matched to a gene. Germline V gives CDR1 SGHAT, CDR2 FQNNGV. CDR3 residues: CASSLTLIGLAGKTDTQYF. CDR3 in DNA: TGTGCCAGCAGCTTAACCCTCATCGGACTAGCGGGAAAGACAGATACGCAGTATTTT.

This clone was counted only a few times. J is TRBJ1-4 and V is TRBV30; D ambiguous. CDR3 length: 13 amino acids. Germline-derived CDR1 and CDR2 are GTSNPN and SVGIG (reference sequence). Trimming stripped 0 bases from V and 7 bases from J, with 9 bases between. Written as DNA, the CDR3 is TGTGCCTGGAGTGTACGAGGGAGTGAAAAACTGTTTTTT. The encoded protein is CAWSVRGSEKLFF. Full variable domain (outside the CDR3, taken from reference TRBV30 and TRBJ1-4): SQTIHQWPATLVQPVGSPLSLECTVEGTSNPNLYWYRQAAGRGLQLLFYSVGIGQISSEVPQNLSASRPQDRQFILSSKKLLLSDSGFYLCAWSVRGSEKLFFGSGTQLSVL.

The chain couples TRBV19 to TRBJ2-1; possible D gene TRBD1, 5 bases. V shed 4 bases and J shed 5 bases, with 6 bases lying between them. The CDR3 consists of 12 residues. CDR1 LNHDA and CDR2 SQIVND come from the germline V gene (reference sequence). CDR3 amino acids: CASSTRDNEQFF. CDR3 DNA: TGTGCCAGTAGTACCAGGGACAATGAGCAGTTCTTC.

This clone has a single count. This chain uses TRBV6-5 with TRBJ2-7, with 8 positions matching TRBD1. V lost 0 bases to trimming and J lost 5 bases; unmatched junction nucleotides: 6. Germline V CDR1 and CDR2: MNHEY, SVGAGI. This CDR3 spans 15 amino acids. CDR3 residues: CASSYSTRGLHEQYF. The CDR3 DNA is TGTGCCAGCAGTTACTCGACCAGGGGGCTGCACGAGCAGTACTTC.

The genes are TRBV9 and TRBJ2-3, with 10 bases fitting TRBD2. The CDR3 has 17 amino acids. Trimming cost V 2 bases and J 3 bases; bases outside gene matches: 9. Germline CDR1 and CDR2: SGDLS and YYNGEE. The DNA of the CDR3 is TGTGCCAGCAGCGTTACCCCCCTAGCGGGAGAAACAGATACGCAGTATTTT. Translating gives CASSVTPLAGETDTQYF.

V is TRBV6-5 and J is TRBJ1-1; D is possibly TRBD1 (5 bases). The CDR3 is 15 residues long. Trimming removed 3 bases from V and 0 bases from J, with 11 bases in between. The V gene's germline CDR1 is MNHEY and CDR2 SVGAGI. CDR3 amino acids: CASSYNRQLNTEAFF. Here the CDR3 DNA reads TGTGCCAGCAGTTATAACCGACAGTTGAACACTGAAGCTTTCTTT.

V and J are TRBV5-1 and TRBJ1-4, with 9 bases matching TRBD1. CDR1 and CDR2 from the germline V gene are SGHRS and YFSETQ. This CDR3 is 14 amino acids long. Trimming took 4 bases from V and 8 from J; bases not matched to a gene: 6. The chain's CDR3 is CASSLDRGMEKLFF. CDR3 coding DNA: TGCGCCAGCAGCCTGGACAGGGGTATGGAAAAACTGTTTTTT.

This clone was counted between two and nine times. J is TRBJ1-2 and V is TRBV5-5; a possible D gene is TRBD1 (6 bases). The germline V gene encodes CDR1 SGHKS and CDR2 YYEKEE (reference sequence). V was clipped by 0 bases and J by 7 bases, with 7 bases between them. CDR3 length: 12 amino acids. CDR3 bases: TGTGCCAGCAGCTTGGCGGACAGTGGCTACACCTTC. Its translation: CASSLADSGYTF.

The rearrangement links TRBV4-2 to TRBJ1-4; 9 bases line up with TRBD1. The V segment lost 5 bases and the J segment 5 bases; nucleotides outside the gene matches: 3. This CDR3 has 14 residues. The V gene's germline CDR1 is LGHNA and CDR2 YNFKEQ. CDR3 loop: CASSTGQGNEKLFF. CDR3 nucleotides: TGTGCCAGCAGCACGGGACAGGGAAATGAAAAACTGTTTTTT.

This clone was detected only a few times. This chain connects TRBV6-6 to TRBJ1-1, with unresolved D. The CDR3 is 13 residues long. CDR1 and CDR2 from the germline V gene are MNHNY and SVGAGI (reference sequence). Trimming took off 6 bases at V and 0 bases at J, with 8 bases between the two ends. CDR3: CASRLQMNTEAFF. CDR3 DNA: TGTGCCAGCAGGTTACAGATGAACACTGAAGCTTTCTTT.

The rearrangement uses TRBV2 and TRBJ2-4, with a weak D call TRBD2 (5 bases). Trimming left V 2 bases short and J 7 bases short, with 24 bases between. This CDR3 region has 18 residues. Germline assignment: CDR1 SNHLY and CDR2 FYNNEI. The CDR3 DNA sequence: TGTGCCAGCAGTGAATTGATATACTCCGGGCCCCCGGGGAACATTCAGTACTTC. It encodes CASSELIYSGPPGNIQYF.

The chain couples TRBV28 to TRBJ2-1; no clear D. The germline gives CDR1 MDHEN, CDR2 SYDVKM. V lost 6 bases, J lost 5 bases, and 2 bases lay in between. The CDR3 loop spans 10 amino acids. DNA of the CDR3: TGTGCCAGCAGCGACAATGAGCAGTTCTTC. It encodes CASSDNEQFF.